This T cell receptor (beta chain) was sequenced during a study of cytomegalovirus exposure and HLA in healthy donors. The PCR had 60 Vbeta and 13 Jbeta primers. Clones were read by immunoSEQ multiplex PCR, and TCRdb kept only the in-frame ones, dropping some. Of under 150,000 clones listed, 85% are singletons. The CDR3 is made up of 15 amino acids. The germline CDR1 and CDR2 sequences are LGHNA and YNFKEQ. Trimming at V came to 4 bases and at J to 2 bases, leaving 5 bases not matched to a gene. The sequence was collected from a woman aged 30 to 39 in good health and CMV-seropositive. The V call is TRBV4-2, the J call TRBJ2-4; 7 bases are a match to TRBD1. Source material: PBMCs. DNA of the CDR3: TGTGCCAGCAGCCGGGACAGTAGTTCCAAAAACATTCAGTACTTC. This gives the protein CASSRDSSSKNIQYF.